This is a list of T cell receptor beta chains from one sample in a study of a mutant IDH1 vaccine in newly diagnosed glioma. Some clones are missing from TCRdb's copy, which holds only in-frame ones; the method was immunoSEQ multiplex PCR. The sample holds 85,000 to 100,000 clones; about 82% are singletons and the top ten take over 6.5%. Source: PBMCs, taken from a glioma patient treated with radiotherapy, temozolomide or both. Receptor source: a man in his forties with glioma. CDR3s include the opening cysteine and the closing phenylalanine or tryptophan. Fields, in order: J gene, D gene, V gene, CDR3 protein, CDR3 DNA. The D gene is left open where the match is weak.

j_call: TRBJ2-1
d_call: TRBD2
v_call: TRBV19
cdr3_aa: CASSHILAGASYNEQFF
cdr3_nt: TGTGCCAGTAGTCACATACTAGCGGGGGCATCATACAATGAGCAGTTCTTC

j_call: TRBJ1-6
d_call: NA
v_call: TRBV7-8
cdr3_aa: CASRPGGNRNSPLHF
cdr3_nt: TGTGCCAGCAGACCTGGCGGGAACCGTAATTCACCCCTCCACTTT

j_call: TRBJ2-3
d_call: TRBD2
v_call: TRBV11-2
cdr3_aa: CASSLTSGGLDTDTQYF
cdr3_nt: TGTGCCAGCAGCTTGACTAGCGGGGGGCTAGACACAGATACGCAGTATTTT

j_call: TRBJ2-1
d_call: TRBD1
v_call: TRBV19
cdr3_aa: CASSVYNRGGPRYNEQFF
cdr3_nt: TGTGCCAGTAGTGTATATAACAGGGGTGGGCCGAGATACAATGAGCAGTTCTTC

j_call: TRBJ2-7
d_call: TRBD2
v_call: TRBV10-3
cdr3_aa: CAISGRDRTSGSYEQYF
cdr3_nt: TGTGCCATCAGTGGCCGGGACAGGACTAGCGGGAGTTACGAGCAGTACTTC

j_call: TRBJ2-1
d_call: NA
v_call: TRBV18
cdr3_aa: CASSPPNSLEKNEQFF
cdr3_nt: TGTGCCAGCTCACCACCAAACTCCTTGGAAAAAAATGAGCAGTTCTTC

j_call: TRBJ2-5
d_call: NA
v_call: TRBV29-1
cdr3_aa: CSGDRQETQYF
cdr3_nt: TGCAGCGGTGACAGACAAGAGACCCAGTACTTC

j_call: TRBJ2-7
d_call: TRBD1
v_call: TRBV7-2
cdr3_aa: CASSLDRGRDEQYF
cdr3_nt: TGTGCCAGCAGCTTGGACAGGGGGCGCGACGAGCAGTACTTC

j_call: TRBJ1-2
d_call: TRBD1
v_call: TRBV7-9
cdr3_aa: CASSLAQQGAYGYTF
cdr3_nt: TGTGCCAGCAGCTTAGCCCAGCAGGGGGCCTATGGCTACACCTTC

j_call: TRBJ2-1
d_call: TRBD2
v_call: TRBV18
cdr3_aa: CASSRLAGGLDEQFF
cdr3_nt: TGTGCCAGCTCACGACTAGCGGGGGGGCTCGATGAGCAGTTCTTC

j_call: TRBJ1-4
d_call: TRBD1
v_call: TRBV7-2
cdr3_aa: CASSFQGGGEKLFF
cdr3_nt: TGTGCCAGCAGCTTCCAGGGGGGCGGTGAAAAACTGTTTTTT

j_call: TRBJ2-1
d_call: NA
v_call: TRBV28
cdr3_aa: CASSLLLSSYNEQFF
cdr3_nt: TGTGCCAGCAGTTTATTGCTGTCCTCCTACAATGAGCAGTTCTTC

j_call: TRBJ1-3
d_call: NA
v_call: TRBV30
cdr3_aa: CAWSARAGSGNTIYF
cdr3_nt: TGTGCCTGGAGTGCGAGGGCGGGCTCTGGAAACACCATATATTTT

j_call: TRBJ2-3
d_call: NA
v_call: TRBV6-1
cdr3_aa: CASSDLRADTQYF
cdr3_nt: TGTGCCAGCAGTGATCTCAGGGCGGATACGCAGTATTTT